One and the same sample provided the 31 T cell receptor beta chains below, sequenced in a study of blood T cell repertoires in COVID-19. Clones were sequenced by immunoSEQ multiplex PCR, and TCRdb holds only the in-frame ones, with some missing. The sample lists under 500,000 clones; approximately 90% were seen once. The material sequenced was peripheral blood. All receptors derive from a woman in her twenties or thirties with acute or convalescent COVID-19.

This clone was seen once. The CDR3 is CASSESPFGSGFTDTQYF. The DNA for the CDR3 is TGTGCCAGCAGTGAATCCCCCTTTGGTAGCGGTTTCACAGATACGCAGTATTTT. The rearrangement links TRBV25-1 to TRBJ2-3; TRBD2 might be the D (6 bases). Germline V gives CDR1 MGHDK, CDR2 SYGVNS. The germline V and J ends were trimmed by 1 base and 2 bases, with 19 bases remaining between them. The CDR3 has 18 residues.

This clone was found a few times. V usage is TRBV29-1 and J usage is TRBJ2-1; no clear D. This CDR3 has 10 amino acids. Trimming removed 6 bases from V and 2 bases from J, with 2 bases in between. CDR1 is SQVTM, CDR2 ANQGSEA, per germline. CDR3 nucleotides: TGCAGCGTCGCCTACAATGAGCAGTTCTTC. Translation gives CSVAYNEQFF.

The CDR3 loop is CASSAYRGETEAFF. CDR3 DNA: TGTGCCAGCAGCGCGTACAGGGGTGAGACTGAAGCTTTCTTT. The chain combines TRBV7-2 with TRBJ1-1; 7 nucleotides agree with TRBD1. The CDR3 runs to 14 residues. V lost 5 bases and J lost 5; bases outside the gene matches: 8. Germline V gene data show CDR1 as SGHTA and CDR2 as FQGNSA.

V gene TRBV14 combines with J gene TRBJ2-7; maybe TRBD1 (5 bases). V lost 4 bases and J 5 bases, leaving 15 bases between the germline ends. Germline CDR1 SGHDN, CDR2 FVKESK. The CDR3 is 14 residues long. CDR3 coding DNA: TGTGCCAGCAGCCTCAGGGCCAGTTACGACGAGCAGTACTTC. It encodes CASSLRASYDEQYF.

In its sample, this clone was seen once. The V call is TRBV19, the J call TRBJ1-4, with a possible D match to TRBD1 (6 bases). Germline CDR1 and CDR2: LNHDA and SQIVND (reference sequence). This CDR3 spans 15 amino acids. Between the trimmed V and J ends, which lost 5 bases and 5 bases, there was a span of 15 bases. The CDR3 loop reads CASSPARTGNEKLFF. The CDR3 DNA reads TGTGCCAGTAGTCCCGCTAGAACAGGGAATGAAAAACTGTTTTTT.

The chain carries TRBV5-3 and TRBJ2-7; possibly TRBD1 for D (6 bases). TRBV5-3 is designated an ORF whose function remains uncertain. Trimming shortened V by 1 base and J by 2 bases, and 19 bases separated the two germline ends. The CDR3 is 17 residues long. The CDR3, as DNA: TGTGCCAGAAGCTTGCTCAGGGGAAATCCCAGCGCCTACGAGCAGTACTTC. Protein product: CARSLLRGNPSAYEQYF.

The J gene is TRBJ1-2, the V gene TRBV18; TRBD1 matches 7 bases. The V and J ends lost 6 bases and 1 base, in that order; junction bases with no gene match: 8. CDR3 length: 15 amino acids. Per the germline V gene, CDR1 is KGHSH and CDR2 is LQKENI. CDR3 bases: TGTGCCAGCTCTCCTTGGGACAGCTTTAACTATGGCTACACCTTC. Its protein product is CASSPWDSFNYGYTF.

The rearrangement uses TRBV4-1 and TRBJ1-4; D perhaps matches TRBD1 (5 bases). This CDR3 has 15 amino acids. CDR1 and CDR2 from the germline V gene are MGHRA and YSYEKL. The V end lost 1 base, the J end lost 3 bases, and 9 bases lay between the germline ends. In DNA form, the CDR3 reads TGCGCCAGCAGCCAAGGCGGCAGGGCTAATGAAAAACTGTTTTTT. Protein sequence: CASSQGGRANEKLFF.

The sample holds a few counts of this clone. The chain uses TRBV4-1 and TRBJ2-7; 12 nucleotides agree with TRBD1. V lost 4 bases, J lost 7 bases, and 5 bases stayed unmatched. Per the germline V gene, CDR1 is MGHRA and CDR2 is YSYEKL. The CDR3 has 14 amino acids. In DNA, the CDR3 is TGCGCCAGCAGCCGCGGGACAGGGGGCGTGGAGCAGTACTTC. Translation gives CASSRGTGGVEQYF.

This chain joins TRBV14 and TRBJ2-7; 7 bases are shared with TRBD1. This CDR3 has 18 amino acids. Germline V gene data show CDR1 as SGHDN and CDR2 as FVKESK. V lost 2 bases and J lost 0; bases outside the gene matches: 13. CDR3 sequence reads: CASSQSGAGGPLSYEQYF. For the CDR3, the DNA is TGTGCCAGCAGCCAATCCGGGGCAGGGGGTCCCCTCTCCTACGAGCAGTACTTC.

The chain joins TRBV5-5 to TRBJ2-1, with 9 bases lining up with TRBD2. The germline gives CDR1 SGHKS, CDR2 YYEKEE (reference sequence). J gave up 7 bases and V 1 base, and 3 bases lay outside the gene matches. The CDR3 extends over 14 amino acids. For the CDR3, the DNA is TGTGCCAGCAGCTTGTTAGCGGGGGAAAATGAGCAGTTCTTC. Translated: CASSLLAGENEQFF. The complete variable domain, with remaining parts taken from reference TRBV5-5 and TRBJ2-1, reads DAGVTQSPTHLIKTRGQQVTLRCSPISGHKSVSWYQQVLGQGPQFIFQYYEKEERGRGNFPDRFSARQFPNYSSELNVNALLLGDSALYLCASSLLAGENEQFFGPGTRLTVL.

The chain uses TRBV11-2 and TRBJ2-3; no reliable D call. Germline V CDR1 and CDR2: SGHAT, FQNNGV. The CDR3 has 10 amino acids. CDR3 DNA: TGTACCAATTCTCCAGATACGCAGTATTTT. It translates to CTNSPDTQYF.

This chain links TRBV7-6 with TRBJ2-2; 8 bases map to TRBD1. Germline assignment: CDR1 SGHVS and CDR2 FNYEAQ. This CDR3 spans 21 amino acids. Trimming at V came to 1 base and at J to 2 bases, leaving 18 bases not matched to a gene. CDR3 amino acids: CASSLEGRVRRTGNNTGELFF. The CDR3 region has the DNA TGTGCCAGCAGCTTAGAAGGTCGGGTTCGTCGGACAGGGAACAACACCGGGGAGCTGTTTTTT.

This chain links TRBV7-2 with TRBJ2-1; D ambiguous. The CDR3 is made up of 14 amino acids. V lost 4 bases and J lost 1, with 8 bases in between. CDR1 is SGHTA, CDR2 FQGNSA, per germline. The CDR3, as DNA: TGTGCCAGCAGCTATCTCGGTTCCTACAATGAGCAGTTCTTC. Its protein is CASSYLGSYNEQFF.

This rearrangement joins TRBV10-1 to TRBJ2-2; TRBD2 is a possible D gene (5 bases). This CDR3 is built from 15 residues. With 3 bases removed from V and 1 base from J, the gap between germline ends came to 9 bases. Germline CDR1 reads WNHNN; CDR2 reads SYGVQD (reference sequence). Written as DNA, the CDR3 is TGCGCCAGCAGTGACACCGGGAAGAACACCGGGGAGCTGTTTTTT. Translated, it gives CASSDTGKNTGELFF.

V is TRBV4-1 and J is TRBJ2-3; tentative D call: TRBD2 (6 bases). V lost 1 base, J lost 4 bases, and 12 bases lay in between. CDR1 and CDR2 from the germline V gene are MGHRA and YSYEKL. This CDR3 spans 15 amino acids. CDR3 nucleotide sequence: TGCGCCAGCAGCCAAGTGCGGGGCTTAGCAGATACGCAGTATTTT. Encoded protein: CASSQVRGLADTQYF.

The chain employs TRBV30 and TRBJ1-1; unclear D gene. The CDR3 is made up of 13 amino acids. CDR1 GTSNPN and CDR2 SVGIG come from the germline V gene (reference sequence). Trimming pared 3 bases from V and 0 bases from J, leaving 8 bases between. The CDR3 bases are TGTGCCTGGAGCCCCACGGTGAACACTGAAGCTTTCTTT. It is translated as CAWSPTVNTEAFF. The full variable domain, completed using reference TRBV30 and TRBJ1-1, is SQTIHQWPATLVQPVGSPLSLECTVEGTSNPNLYWYRQAAGRGLQLLFYSVGIGQISSEVPQNLSASRPQDRQFILSSKKLLLSDSGFYLCAWSPTVNTEAFFGQGTRLTVV.

The chain couples TRBV6-5 to TRBJ1-2; 9 bases align to TRBD1. Germline V gives CDR1 MNHEY, CDR2 SVGAGI. The CDR3 is 13 amino acids. J lost 3 bases, V lost 8 bases, and 4 bases had no gene match. CDR3 sequence: CASVRDRDYGYTF. The CDR3 DNA reads as TGTGCCAGCGTCCGGGACAGGGACTATGGCTACACCTTC.

This clone was detected only once. This chain connects TRBV5-6 to TRBJ2-5; 9 bases are a match to TRBD2. The CDR3 has 18 amino acids. Losses at the gene ends were 0 bases for V and 0 bases for J; bases not matched to a gene: 9. CDR1 SGHDT and CDR2 YYEEEE come from the germline V gene. DNA of the CDR3: TGTGCCAGCAGCTTGGGGCGGGGGGGCATTCTGTACCAAGAGACCCAGTACTTC. Translating gives CASSLGRGGILYQETQYF.

The sample holds one count of this clone. The CDR3 sequence is CASSLPTGEGEQYF. The CDR3 nucleotides are TGTGCCAGCAGCCTACCGACAGGGGAAGGCGAGCAGTACTTC. The rearrangement links TRBV28 to TRBJ2-7; 8 bases are shared with TRBD1. In germline, CDR1 is MDHEN, CDR2 SYDVKM. The CDR3 runs to 14 residues. J gave up 6 bases and V 6 bases, and 10 bases lay outside the gene matches.

The CDR3: CASSIRQALDNEQFF. The CDR3 DNA reads as TGTGCCAGCAGCATCCGACAGGCTCTTGACAATGAGCAGTTCTTC. This sequence joins TRBV21-1 and TRBJ2-1; the table names TRBD1, a call not compared with the DNA. TRBV21-1 is a listed pseudogene. The CDR3 consists of 15 residues.

The chain couples TRBV5-1 to TRBJ1-1; D not resolved. The CDR3 loop spans 13 amino acids. Germline CDR1 and CDR2: SGHRS and YFSETQ. Trimming cost V 7 bases and J 1 base, with 11 bases left between them. The CDR3 spells CASLMGPNTEAFF. The CDR3, as DNA: TGCGCCAGCCTAATGGGCCCGAACACTGAAGCTTTCTTT.

The rearrangement uses TRBV18 and TRBJ2-3, with 7 bases lining up with TRBD1. The V segment lost 6 bases and the J segment 3 bases; nucleotides outside the gene matches: 9. The CDR3 is made up of 15 amino acids. Per germline, CDR1 KGHSH and CDR2 LQKENI. The CDR3 nucleotides are TGTGCCAGCTCCCAGCGACAGGGCATAACAGATACGCAGTATTTT. It specifies CASSQRQGITDTQYF.

This chain connects TRBV27 to TRBJ2-3; 13 nucleotides line up with TRBD2. The CDR3 consists of 17 residues. CDR1 MNHEY and CDR2 SMNVEV come from the germline V gene (reference sequence). The V gene end was trimmed by 6 bases and the J gene end by 1 base; junction bases not matched to a gene: 7. The CDR3 here is CASSRLAGGLRTDTQYF. In DNA form, the CDR3 reads TGTGCCAGCAGCCGACTAGCGGGGGGACTCCGCACAGATACGCAGTATTTT.

This chain connects TRBV7-8 to TRBJ1-3; D remains unclear. V shed 5 bases and J shed 1 base, with 9 bases lying between them. Germline CDR1 and CDR2: SGHVS and FQNEAQ. CDR3 size: 14 residues. DNA for the CDR3: TGTGCCAGCAGCGACCGGGGTTCTGGAAACACCATATATTTT. It specifies CASSDRGSGNTIYF.

The chain recombines TRBV29-1 with TRBJ2-3, with D perhaps TRBD2 (5 bases). The CDR3 sequence is 14 residues long. Trimming removed 4 bases at V and 2 bases at J, with 13 bases between. Germline CDR1 and CDR2: SQVTM and ANQGSEA. CDR3 in amino acids: CSVVPRASTDTQYF. The CDR3, as DNA: TGCAGCGTTGTTCCGCGGGCCTCCACAGATACGCAGTATTTT.

The J gene is TRBJ2-3, the V gene TRBV21-1; the listed D gene, TRBD2, was not tested against the DNA. TRBV21-1 is a pseudogene locus. The CDR3 covers 17 residues. The CDR3 loop is CASSTYPVRGRGDTQYF. The CDR3, as DNA: TGTGCCAGCAGCACATACCCCGTCCGGGGTCGGGGAGATACGCAGTATTTT.

The chain employs TRBV7-2 and TRBJ2-3, with 7 bases identical to TRBD2. Germline CDR1 and CDR2: SGHTA and FQGNSA. V dropped 5 bases and J dropped 1; count of bases not matched to a gene: 6. The CDR3 runs 15 residues. The CDR3 DNA reads as TGTGCCAGCAGCGAACTAGCGCGGGGCACAGATACGCAGTATTTT. It yields the protein CASSELARGTDTQYF.

The gene calls are TRBV9 and TRBJ2-1, with D possibly matching TRBD1 (5 bases). The CDR3 is 11 residues long. Germline V gene sequence: CDR1 SGDLS, CDR2 YYNGEE. Trimming took 0 bases from V and 10 from J, leaving 5 bases between them. CDR3 protein: CASSVGTEQFF. The CDR3 region has the DNA TGTGCCAGCAGCGTAGGGACAGAGCAGTTCTTC.

This chain links TRBV24-1 with TRBJ2-5, with a weak D call TRBD1 (8 bases). CDR3 size: 16 residues. Germline V gene data show CDR1 as KGHDR and CDR2 as SFDVKD. The ends were cut back, 4 bases at V and 7 bases at J, with 21 bases in the middle. DNA for the CDR3: TGTGCCACCAGTGACCTCGGGAGGACAGGGAGGGTGACCCAGTACTTC. This sequence encodes CATSDLGRTGRVTQYF.

The chain is built from TRBV6-1 and TRBJ2-7; the D gene is possibly TRBD1 (5 bases). CDR1 is MNHNS, CDR2 SASEGT, per germline. CDR3 length equals 15 residues. V dropped 0 bases and J dropped 2 bases, with 11 bases sitting between them. CDR3 nucleotide sequence: TGTGCCAGCAGTGAAGCGCTTAGGGGTCCCTACGAGCAGTACTTC. This encodes CASSEALRGPYEQYF.